Listed here are 29 T cell receptor beta chains from one sample, sequenced in a study of blood T cell repertoires in COVID-19. Method: immunoSEQ multiplex PCR; TCRdb's copy keeps in-frame clones and lacks some. In the table there are about 91,000 clones, around 79% of which are singletons. Sequenced input: peripheral blood. The source is a woman of 80 years or more with acute or convalescent COVID-19.

This clone was detected only a few times. The CDR3 protein is CASSTARGSGNTIYF. CDR3 coding DNA: TGTGCCAGCAGCACCGCCCGGGGCTCTGGAAACACCATATATTTT. The rearrangement uses TRBV9 and TRBJ1-3; D unclear. The CDR3 extends over 15 amino acids. V was shortened by 4 bases and J by 0 bases, with 11 bases between the two germline ends. CDR1 SGDLS and CDR2 YYNGEE come from the germline V gene.

The chain uses TRBV2 and TRBJ2-1, with 10 bases fitting TRBD2. This CDR3 region has 15 residues. The V segment lost 8 bases and the J segment 4 bases; nucleotides outside the gene matches: 8. Germline-derived CDR1 and CDR2 are SNHLY and FYNNEI. The CDR3 bases are TGTGCCAGCGTTCCGGGACTAGCGTGGTACAATGAGCAGTTCTTC. Protein: CASVPGLAWYNEQFF.

The chain has TRBV5-4 and TRBJ1-1; D call uncertain. Germline-derived CDR1 and CDR2 are SGHNT and YYREEE (reference sequence). The CDR3 covers 15 residues. Trimming removed 2 bases from V and 1 base from J, with 12 bases in between. DNA for the CDR3: TGTGCCAGCAGCTTCCAAACACCTGCGAACACTGAAGCTTTCTTT. Residues: CASSFQTPANTEAFF.

This chain uses TRBV18 with TRBJ1-2; 7 bases fit TRBD1. J lost 4 bases, V lost 0 bases, and 5 bases had no gene match. This CDR3 has 15 amino acids. CDR1 and CDR2 (germline): KGHSH, LQKENI. CDR3 sequence (DNA): TGTGCCAGCTCACCACCTGCAGGGGGAAGCTATGGCTACACCTTC. Protein: CASSPPAGGSYGYTF.

The V and J genes are TRBV10-3 and TRBJ1-1; 10 bases map to TRBD1. V lost 6 bases and J lost 4; bases outside the gene matches: 8. The CDR3 is made up of 15 amino acids. The germline V gene encodes CDR1 ENHRY and CDR2 SYGVKD. The CDR3 nucleotides read TGTGCCATCAGGGATGGAAGGGACAGGGGCACTGAAGCTTTCTTT. This translates into CAIRDGRDRGTEAFF.

This clone was detected once. This chain joins TRBV3-1 (or the pseudogene TRBV3-2) and TRBJ2-3; TRBD1 matches 7 bases. Losses at the gene ends were 1 base for V and 10 bases for J; bases not matched to a gene: 8. The germline V gene has CDR1 LGHDT and CDR2 YNNKEL (reference sequence). This CDR3 contains 14 residues. The CDR3 is CASSQGTGRQSQYF. The CDR3 DNA reads as TGTGCCAGCAGCCAAGGGACAGGACGCCAATCGCAGTATTTT.

J is TRBJ1-5 and V is TRBV27; no clear D gene. Germline V gene sequence: CDR1 MNHEY, CDR2 SMNVEV (reference sequence). The V end was cut by 6 bases, the J end by 0 bases, with 6 bases between. This CDR3 contains 13 residues. CDR3 sequence: CASRRNSNQPQHF. DNA for the CDR3: TGTGCCAGCAGGCGGAATAGCAATCAGCCCCAGCATTTT.

The chain uses TRBV2 and TRBJ1-2, with D tentatively TRBD1 (6 bases). Germline CDR1 reads SNHLY; CDR2 reads FYNNEI. The CDR3 has 13 amino acids. The V end was cut by 8 bases, the J end by 6 bases, with 16 bases between. CDR3 DNA: TGTGCCAGCGTTTACCGGGACATACATGGCTACACCTTC. This encodes CASVYRDIHGYTF.

This chain uses TRBV29-1 with TRBJ2-7; the match to TRBD1 covers 7 bases. Germline lookup yields CDR1 SQVTM and CDR2 ANQGSEA. The trim removed 4 bases at V and 3 bases at J, leaving 6 bases unmatched. This CDR3 is 13 amino acids long. The DNA for the CDR3 is TGCAGCGTTGGGAAGGGGGCGAGCTACGAGCAGTACTTC. This codes for CSVGKGASYEQYF.

The chain is built from TRBV4-2 and TRBJ2-2; 8 positions match TRBD2. V lost 4 bases to trimming and J lost 5 bases; unmatched junction nucleotides: 24. Germline V gene lookup returns CDR1 LGHNA and CDR2 YNFKEQ. This CDR3 comprises 21 residues. Here the CDR3 DNA reads TGTGCCAGCAGCCCCCGAGGAGGGGCCTGGCGGGGGGCAGGTAAAACCGGGGAGCTGTTTTTT. It encodes CASSPRGGAWRGAGKTGELFF.

The table lists this clone with a count of one. V is TRBV18 and J is TRBJ1-5, with D unclear. The CDR3 covers 13 residues. Germline-derived CDR1 and CDR2 are KGHSH and LQKENI. Trimming pared 3 bases from V and 4 bases from J, leaving 7 bases between. The CDR3 sequence is CASSPAGNQPQHF. The CDR3 region has the DNA TGTGCCAGCTCACCGGCGGGGAATCAGCCCCAGCATTTT.

V gene TRBV7-3 combines with J gene TRBJ2-7; 7 nucleotides line up with TRBD1. The CDR3 sequence is 14 residues long. Per germline, CDR1 SGHTA and CDR2 FQGTGA. V shed 5 bases and J 2 bases; nucleotides not matched to a gene: 6. CDR3 loop: CASSPSGTAYEQYF. As DNA, the CDR3 is TGTGCCAGCAGCCCCTCCGGGACAGCCTACGAGCAGTACTTC.

The count of this clone is one. One end of the junction fails to match germline, which may point to a read error. This rearrangement joins TRBV6-5 to TRBJ1-2; 7 bases fit TRBD1. The CDR3 loop spans 11 amino acids. CDR1 MNHEY and CDR2 SVGAGI come from the germline V gene. As DNA, the CDR3 is TGTGCCAGCAGTTACCGGGACAGCCTCATCTTC. It codes for CASSYRDSLIF.

The count of this clone is one. This chain joins TRBV30 and TRBJ2-1; 9 nucleotides line up with TRBD2. There are 14 residues in the CDR3. V lost 3 bases to trimming and J lost 7 bases; unmatched junction nucleotides: 7. The germline V gene encodes CDR1 GTSNPN and CDR2 SVGIG (reference sequence). The CDR3 DNA reads TGTGCCTGGAGACCCCTAGCGGGGAGGAATGAGCAGTTCTTC. Its translation: CAWRPLAGRNEQFF.

In this sample, this clone turned up once. As DNA, the CDR3 is TGCAGTGCTGGTGGGACAGGGGGCGGTGGGAATGGCTACACCTTC. This translates into CSAGGTGGGGNGYTF. The V gene is TRBV20-1, the J gene TRBJ1-2, with 12 bases identical to TRBD1. The V and J ends lost 5 bases and 6 bases, in that order; junction bases with no gene match: 10. CDR3 size: 15 residues. Per the germline V gene, CDR1 is DFQATT and CDR2 is SNEGSKA (reference sequence).

J is TRBJ2-2 and V is TRBV19; possible D gene TRBD1, 6 bases. The V and J ends lost 4 bases and 7 bases respectively, with 10 bases between them. The germline gives CDR1 LNHDA, CDR2 SQIVND (reference sequence). This CDR3 has 13 residues. CDR3: CASSTPGVGELFF. Here the CDR3 DNA reads TGTGCCAGTAGTACCCCAGGGGTCGGGGAGCTGTTTTTT.

The CDR3 region has the DNA TGTGCCAGCAGCTTGTCTCTAGGTTACAATGAGCAGTTCTTC. This translates into CASSLSLGYNEQFF. The genes are TRBV5-4 and TRBJ2-1, with D unclear. Trimming took off 1 base at V and 4 bases at J, with 9 bases between the two ends. CDR3 length: 14 residues. Germline CDR1 SGHNT, CDR2 YYREEE (reference sequence).

The chain employs TRBV6-4 and TRBJ1-2; unclear D gene. The germline CDR1 and CDR2 sequences are MRHNA and SNTAGT. The germline V and J ends were trimmed by 3 bases and 6 bases, with 11 bases remaining between them. CDR3 size: 13 residues. For the CDR3, the DNA is TGTGCCAGCAGTGAAGTACCGGGGAATGGCTACACCTTC. It encodes CASSEVPGNGYTF.

The rearrangement uses TRBV10-3 and TRBJ1-1; 8 bases are a match to TRBD1. Germline values: CDR1 ENHRY, CDR2 SYGVKD. V shed 8 bases, J shed 1 base, and the junction held 12 bases outside the gene matches. The CDR3 is 16 amino acids. The CDR3 is CAIGSQGARGNTEAFF. CDR3 coding DNA: TGTGCCATCGGGTCTCAGGGGGCTAGAGGGAACACTGAAGCTTTCTTT.

This chain links TRBV24-1 with TRBJ1-4, with D perhaps matching TRBD1 (6 bases). The germline V gene has CDR1 KGHDR and CDR2 SFDVKD. The V end was cut by 9 bases, the J end by 0 bases, with 16 bases between. The CDR3 length is 16 residues. In nucleotides, the CDR3 is TGTGCCACCCAGATCACGCGGGGGCCAACTAATGAAAAACTGTTTTTT. Translated, it gives CATQITRGPTNEKLFF.

This clone was seen only once. The chain recombines TRBV28 with TRBJ2-6; no clear D. CDR1 MDHEN and CDR2 SYDVKM come from the germline V gene. There are 15 residues in the CDR3. V was clipped by 2 bases and J by 0 bases, with 5 bases between them. Here the CDR3 DNA reads TGTGCCAGCAGTTTAGCCGGCTCTGGGGCCAACGTCCTGACTTTC. It yields the protein CASSLAGSGANVLTF.

The rearrangement links TRBV2 to TRBJ2-3; 7 positions agree with TRBD2. V lost 6 bases, J lost 1 base, and 4 bases stayed unmatched. Germline loops: CDR1 SNHLY, CDR2 FYNNEI. The CDR3 is made up of 14 amino acids. CDR3 sequence: CASRGGAGTDTQYF. The CDR3 DNA is TGTGCCAGCAGGGGAGGGGCAGGCACAGATACGCAGTATTTT.

This chain uses TRBV19 with TRBJ1-1, with 7 bases identical to TRBD1. Germline CDR1 reads LNHDA; CDR2 reads SQIVND (reference sequence). V lost 5 bases to trimming and J lost 1 base; unmatched junction nucleotides: 7. This CDR3 contains 15 residues. CDR3 sequence reads: CASSQPGTANTEAFF. The CDR3 DNA reads TGTGCCAGTAGTCAGCCCGGGACAGCGAACACTGAAGCTTTCTTT.

This clone showed up just once. V is TRBV19 and J is TRBJ1-4; a weak D match, TRBD1 (6 bases). The germline CDR1 and CDR2 sequences are LNHDA and SQIVND (reference sequence). The length of the CDR3 is 14 residues. V shed 6 bases and J shed 3 bases, with 11 bases lying between them. CDR3 in DNA: TGTGCCAGTAGCACAGGGTGGGCTAATGAAAAACTGTTTTTT. It is translated as CASSTGWANEKLFF.

The genes are TRBV20-1 and TRBJ1-2, with a possible D match to TRBD1 (5 bases). V was clipped by 3 bases and J by 1 base, with 12 bases between them. Looked up from germline, CDR1 is DFQATT and CDR2 is SNEGSKA (reference sequence). The length of the CDR3 is 14 residues. The CDR3 DNA reads as TGCAGTGCTAGTGGGGGAGAGGGTAACTATGGCTACACCTTC. It encodes CSASGGEGNYGYTF.

V and J are TRBV19 and TRBJ2-1; TRBD2 agrees at 13 bases. Germline CDR1 reads LNHDA; CDR2 reads SQIVND (reference sequence). V shed 6 bases and J 0 bases; nucleotides not matched to a gene: 8. There are 18 residues in the CDR3. This CDR3 reads CASRRTSGGHSSYNEQFF. CDR3 nucleotide sequence: TGTGCCAGTAGGAGGACTAGCGGGGGCCATAGCTCCTACAATGAGCAGTTCTTC.

The chain carries TRBV5-4 and TRBJ2-5; 11 bases agree with TRBD2. CDR3 size: 16 residues. V trimming: 0 bases; J trimming: 5 bases; junction bases outside the gene matches: 6. The V gene's germline CDR1 is SGHNT and CDR2 YYREEE (reference sequence). The CDR3: CASSLGTSGRGETQYF. In DNA, the CDR3 is TGTGCCAGCAGCTTGGGGACTAGCGGGCGTGGGGAGACCCAGTACTTC.

A few counts support this clone. The genes are TRBV5-5 and TRBJ1-4; 9 bases line up with TRBD1. V was pared by 3 bases and J by 7 bases, with 4 bases of the junction left unmatched. This CDR3 region has 14 residues. The V gene's germline CDR1 is SGHKS and CDR2 YYEKEE (reference sequence). The CDR3 reads CASSSGQGREKLFF. Here the CDR3 DNA reads TGTGCCAGCAGCTCGGGACAGGGACGTGAAAAACTGTTTTTT.

J is TRBJ1-5 and V is TRBV2; D is ambiguous. Germline-derived CDR1 and CDR2 are SNHLY and FYNNEI. There are 14 residues in the CDR3. Trimming removed 0 bases from V and 0 bases from J, with 3 bases in between. This chain's CDR3 is CASSEAASNQPQHF. The CDR3 DNA reads TGTGCCAGCAGTGAAGCGGCTAGCAATCAGCCCCAGCATTTT.